The sequence of this TCR beta chain was determined in a study of blood T cell repertoires in COVID-19. Study details: The analysed material was cDNA or gDNA that came from T cells, B-cell-depleted T cells, or PBMCs.

V was clipped by 4 bases and J by 5 bases; unmatched bases: 7. CDR1 is KGHDR and CDR2 is SFDVKD in the germline V gene. CDR3 length: 17 amino acids. As handled by the study authors: The assay estimated nucleated cells by amplifying reference gene primers. Sequencing used immunoSEQ multiplex PCR; TCRdb keeps in-frame clones, though not all of them. The V and J calls and the clone size are those of that table, but D and trimming were determined from the DNA. The repertoire holds over 150,000 clones, with over 75% as singletons. The Seattle site enrolled patients during active infection and followed them longitudinally.

Source material: peripheral blood. This TCR was recovered from a man at least 80 years old with COVID-19, enrolled during active disease. The chain joins TRBV24-1 to TRBJ2-3, with 14 nucleotides matching TRBD2. CDR3 in DNA: TGTGCCACCAGTGACCCTGGGACTAGCGGGGGCTTAGATACGCAGTATTTT. This codes for CATSDPGTSGGLDTQYF.